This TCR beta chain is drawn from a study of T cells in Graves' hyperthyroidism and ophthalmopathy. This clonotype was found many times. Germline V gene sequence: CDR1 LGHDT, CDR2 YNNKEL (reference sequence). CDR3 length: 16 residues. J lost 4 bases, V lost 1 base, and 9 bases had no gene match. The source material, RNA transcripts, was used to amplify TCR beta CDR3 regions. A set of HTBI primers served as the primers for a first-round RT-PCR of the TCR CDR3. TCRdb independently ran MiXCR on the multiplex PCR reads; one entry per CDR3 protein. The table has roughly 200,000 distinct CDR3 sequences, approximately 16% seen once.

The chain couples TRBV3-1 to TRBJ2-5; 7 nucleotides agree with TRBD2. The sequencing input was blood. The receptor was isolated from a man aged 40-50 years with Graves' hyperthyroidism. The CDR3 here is CASSQGASGGGETQYF. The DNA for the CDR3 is TGTGCCAGCAGCCAAGGCGCTAGTGGGGGGGGAGAGACCCAGTACTTC.